This T cell receptor (beta chain) is drawn from a study of CD8 T cells in ankylosing spondylitis. A note on this clonotype: Its antigen is not identified.

The germline gives CDR1 SNHLY, CDR2 FYNNEI. V lost 5 bases and J lost 10, with 15 bases in between. This CDR3 contains 13 residues. Library preparation for TCR beta used quantitative 5'-RACE with molecular barcodes. TCRdb independently ran MiXCR on the 5' RACE reads; one entry per CDR3 protein. This table holds 670,000 or so distinct CDR3 sequences, about 20% found once. General study points: Disease-linked clones were reportedly significantly enriched in matched ankylosing spondylitis synovial fluid. Characteristic, it appeared, of ankylosing spondylitis blood was a TCR beta motif of seven or eight highly homologous variants. A subset of motif variants has previously been described in the synovial fluid and blood of reactive arthritis.

This chain links TRBV2 with TRBJ2-1; D may match TRBD1 or TRBD2 (6 bases each). What was sequenced was blood, either unsorted or a sorted T cell fraction (not recorded which). This clonotype originated in a male donor with ankylosing spondylitis. CDR3 DNA: TGTGCCAGCAGTAAGGGGGGACCAACCGAGCAGTTCTTC. Translated, it gives CASSKGGPTEQFF.